A single sample is the source of the 9 T cell receptor beta chains below, sequenced in a study of blood T cell repertoires in COVID-19. Produced via immunoSEQ multiplex PCR; TCRdb's table is partial and in-frame only. The sample has about 250,000 clones, approximately 90% seen once; the top ten hold 2.6%. The material sequenced was PBMCs or T cells enriched from blood (not recorded which). These receptors came from a woman aged 30 to 39 with acute COVID-19.

This rearrangement joins TRBV9 to TRBJ2-1; TRBD2 might be the D (5 bases). Trimming removed 4 bases at V and 8 bases at J, with 19 bases between. The CDR3 is made up of 15 amino acids. Germline-derived CDR1 and CDR2 are SGDLS and YYNGEE. The CDR3 sequence: CASSRGLARNDEQFF. Written as DNA, the CDR3 is TGTGCCAGCAGCCGCGGATTAGCGAGAAATGATGAGCAGTTCTTC.

The chain employs TRBV6-1 and TRBJ2-1; 7 bases match TRBD2. Trimming cost V 0 bases and J 9 bases; bases outside gene matches: 8. This CDR3 comprises 15 residues. In germline, CDR1 is MNHNS, CDR2 SASEGT. The CDR3, as DNA: TGTGCCAGCAGTGAAGCCCAGCGGGGCATAACTGAGCAGTTCTTC. It is translated as CASSEAQRGITEQFF.

V gene TRBV6-1 combines with J gene TRBJ2-7, with TRBD2 as a possible D gene (5 bases). The CDR3 extends over 13 amino acids. Between the trimmed V and J ends, which lost 8 bases and 0 bases, there was a span of 11 bases. Germline lookup yields CDR1 MNHNS and CDR2 SASEGT. The DNA for the CDR3 is TGTGCCAGCCAGGAAGGGAGCTCCTACGAGCAGTACTTC. Amino acid sequence: CASQEGSSYEQYF.

V and J are TRBV7-9 and TRBJ1-3; D uncertain. Germline CDR1 SEHNR, CDR2 FQNEAQ (reference sequence). The CDR3 has 12 amino acids. Trimming shortened V by 2 bases and J by 9 bases, and 8 bases separated the two germline ends. The CDR3 protein is CASSLPVGTIYF. The CDR3 DNA reads TGTGCCAGCAGCTTACCGGTCGGCACCATATATTTT.

This clone was seen once. The chain links TRBV2 to TRBJ1-2, with D possibly TRBD1 on 5 matching bases. The V end lost 9 bases, the J end lost 4 bases, and 18 bases lay between the germline ends. This CDR3 contains 14 residues. The germline CDR1 and CDR2 sequences are SNHLY and FYNNEI. The CDR3 here is CASHWGGEAYGYTF. The DNA of the CDR3 is TGTGCCAGTCACTGGGGGGGAGAGGCCTATGGCTACACCTTC.

The chain uses TRBV7-8 and TRBJ1-1; tentative D call: TRBD1 (5 bases). Germline values: CDR1 SGHVS, CDR2 FQNEAQ. The CDR3 length is 15 residues. V lost 0 bases and J 4 bases, leaving 12 bases between the germline ends. The CDR3 loop reads CASSLAGQGGTEAFF. DNA for the CDR3: TGTGCCAGCAGCTTAGCGGGCCAGGGAGGCACTGAAGCTTTCTTT. The variable domain in full, with the rest retrieved from reference TRBV7-8 and TRBJ1-1, is GAGVSQSPRYKVAKRGQDVALRCDPISGHVSLFWYQQALGQGPEFLTYFQNEAQLDKSGLPSDRFFAERPEGSVSTLKIQRTQQEDSAVYLCASSLAGQGGTEAFFGQGTRLTVV.

V is TRBV2 and J is TRBJ1-1; D is uncertain. This CDR3 spans 16 amino acids. Trimming shortened V by 8 bases and J by 0 bases, and 19 bases separated the two germline ends. Per the germline V gene, CDR1 is SNHLY and CDR2 is FYNNEI. The CDR3 DNA follows: TGTGCCAGCCTTGTTGTGTATAGCCACATGAACACTGAAGCTTTCTTT. Amino acid sequence: CASLVVYSHMNTEAFF.

V is TRBV7-9 and J is TRBJ2-1; maybe TRBD2 (6 bases). This CDR3 comprises 16 residues. Trimming left V 0 bases short and J 9 bases short, with 18 bases between. Per germline, CDR1 SEHNR and CDR2 FQNEAQ (reference sequence). CDR3 nucleotides: TGTGCCAGCAGCTTAGCATGGGACTCCATGTCGGGTGAGCAGTTCTTC. Translated, it gives CASSLAWDSMSGEQFF.

This sequence joins TRBV19 and TRBJ1-5; D is unresolved. V shed 3 bases and J shed 6 bases, with 18 bases lying between them. The germline CDR1 and CDR2 sequences are LNHDA and SQIVND (reference sequence). There are 16 residues in the CDR3. The CDR3 DNA reads TGTGCCAGTAGTATTTCAGAATTCGGGGTTGGTCAGCCCCAGCATTTT. The encoded protein is CASSISEFGVGQPQHF. Filled out from reference TRBV19 and TRBJ1-5, the complete variable domain reads DGGITQSPKYLFRKEGQNVTLSCEQNLNHDAMYWYRQDPGQGLRLIYYSQIVNDFQKGDIAEGYSVSREKKESFPLTVTSAQKNPTAFYLCASSISEFGVGQPQHFGDGTRLSIL.